The subject of this entry is one T cell receptor (beta chain). Germline CDR1 and CDR2: MDHEN and SYDVKM. The CDR3 extends over 17 amino acids. V gave up 5 bases and J gave up 10 bases; unmatched junction bases: 22. This record belongs to a study of blood T cell repertoires in COVID-19. Recruited during active infection, patients (from Seattle) were subsequently followed longitudinally. In the original workflow: Quantification of nucleated cells was approximated via reference gene primer amplification. Profiling relied on immunoSEQ multiplex PCR, and the TCRdb table lists in-frame clones only, not all of them. V, J and clone size were drawn from that table, and D and trimming were deduced from the DNA. The sample has approximately 93,000 clones, around 72% seen once.

What was sequenced was peripheral blood. The receptor was derived from a man aged 65-85 years with COVID-19, enrolled during active disease. This sequence joins TRBV28 and TRBJ2-7; TRBD1 matches at 8 bases. The chain's CDR3 is CASSLTAPGTGLLVQYF. For the CDR3, the DNA is TGTGCCAGCAGTCTTACCGCTCCCGGGACAGGTTTGCTTGTCCAGTACTTC.